Presented here are 15 T cell receptor beta chains from one specimen sequenced in a study of T cell responses to AZD1222 COVID-19 vaccine. Generated by immunoSEQ multiplex PCR, the TCRdb table keeps only in-frame clones and is missing some. The top ten clones hold approximately 0.98% of a sample with some 180,000 clones, 80% to 95% of them seen once. This sample comprised peripheral blood, obtained 28 days after the second dose of the MenACWY control vaccine. These receptors were collected from an adult who received the MenACWY meningococcal vaccine as a control.

The CDR3 sequence: CATSGGLADTQYF. The CDR3 DNA reads as TGTGCCACCAGCGGGGGGCTGGCGGATACGCAGTATTTT. This sequence joins TRBV15 and TRBJ2-3; either TRBD1 or TRBD2 may fit D (6 bases each). The CDR3 is 13 residues long. V gave up 5 bases and J gave up 6 bases, with 12 bases separating them. CDR1 and CDR2 (germline): LNHNV, YYDKDF (reference sequence).

This rearrangement joins TRBV7-6 to TRBJ1-1; a possible D gene is TRBD1 (5 bases). Trimming stripped 5 bases from V and 4 bases from J, with 17 bases between. The CDR3 runs to 15 residues. Germline CDR1 is SGHVS and CDR2 is FNYEAQ. The CDR3 bases are TGTGCCAGCAGCACCGATGGGGGGGTGGGCACTGAAGCTTTCTTT. Amino acids: CASSTDGGVGTEAFF.

V usage is TRBV3-1 (or the pseudogene TRBV3-2) and J usage is TRBJ1-2; unclear D gene. The length of the CDR3 is 14 residues. Germline assignment: CDR1 LGHDT and CDR2 YNNKEL (reference sequence). V lost 0 bases and J 4 bases, leaving 9 bases between the germline ends. The CDR3 DNA sequence: TGTGCCAGCAGCCAAGATTTGAAGGGCTATGGCTACACCTTC. It encodes CASSQDLKGYGYTF.

V and J are TRBV29-1 and TRBJ2-6; D unresolved. The germline V gene has CDR1 SQVTM and CDR2 ANQGSEA. Deletions cut 4 bases from V and 0 bases from J, with 7 bases between. This CDR3 is built from 14 residues. In nucleotides, the CDR3 is TGCAGCGTTGGAGCAAGCTCTGGGGCCAACGTCCTGACTTTC. Translating it yields CSVGASSGANVLTF.

The V and J genes are TRBV2 and TRBJ2-1; 11 bases map to TRBD1. This CDR3 is 15 amino acids long. V lost 6 bases, J lost 8 bases, and 9 bases stayed unmatched. Germline loops: CDR1 SNHLY, CDR2 FYNNEI. The CDR3 spells CASRPGTGGGDEQFF. The DNA for the CDR3 is TGTGCCAGCAGACCCGGGACAGGGGGAGGCGATGAGCAGTTCTTC. The variable domain in full, with the rest retrieved from reference TRBV2 and TRBJ2-1, is EPEVTQTPSHQVTQMGQEVILRCVPISNHLYFYWYRQILGQKVEFLVSFYNNEISEKSEIFDDQFSVERPDGSNFTLKIRSTKLEDSAMYFCASRPGTGGGDEQFFGPGTRLTVL.

The chain couples TRBV27 to TRBJ2-7; 12 positions match TRBD1. V lost 5 bases, J lost 5 bases, and 16 bases stayed unmatched. Germline V CDR1 and CDR2: MNHEY, SMNVEV (reference sequence). The CDR3 length is 18 residues. CDR3 protein: CASSLMAGTGGRTHEQYF. In DNA form, the CDR3 reads TGTGCCAGCAGTCTCATGGCCGGGACAGGGGGCAGGACGCACGAGCAGTACTTC.

The chain combines TRBV4-2 with TRBJ1-5, with TRBD1 as a possible D gene (5 bases). This CDR3 is 16 amino acids long. CDR1 LGHNA and CDR2 YNFKEQ come from the germline V gene. The germline V and J ends were trimmed by 3 bases and 4 bases, with 16 bases remaining between them. The CDR3 DNA sequence: TGTGCCAGCAGCCAGGGTAGGTCAGGGCCAAATCAGCCCCAGCATTTT. Translated, it gives CASSQGRSGPNQPQHF.

This rearrangement joins TRBV20-1 to TRBJ1-5, with D possibly matching TRBD1 (6 bases). With 6 bases removed from V and 0 bases from J, the gap between germline ends came to 15 bases. Per germline, CDR1 DFQATT and CDR2 SNEGSKA (reference sequence). The CDR3 runs 15 residues. The CDR3 here is CSASRGADSNQPQHF. The CDR3 nucleotides are TGCAGTGCGAGTCGGGGGGCCGATAGCAATCAGCCCCAGCATTTT.

V and J are TRBV4-3 and TRBJ1-6; no reliable D call. Trimming took off 1 base at V and 10 bases at J, with 8 bases between the two ends. The CDR3 consists of 13 residues. The germline CDR1 and CDR2 sequences are LGHNA and YSLEER. The CDR3 is CASSQGSRSPLHF. The CDR3 DNA reads as TGCGCCAGCAGCCAAGGGAGTCGATCACCCCTCCACTTT.

With respect to this clone: The sample has other DNA sequences that encode this CDR3 too. The chain recombines TRBV18 with TRBJ1-2, with TRBD1 matching over 9 bases. CDR3 length equals 14 residues. Germline V gene sequence: CDR1 KGHSH, CDR2 LQKENI. Trimming removed 3 bases from V and 2 bases from J; junction bases left unmatched: 1. The CDR3: CASSPGTGNYGYTF. The DNA of the CDR3 is TGTGCCAGCTCACCTGGGACAGGGAACTATGGCTACACCTTC. Variable domain in full (rest from reference TRBV18 and TRBJ1-2): NAGVMQNPRHLVRRRGQEARLRCSPMKGHSHVYWYRQLPEEGLKFMVYLQKENIIDESGMPKERFSAEFPKEGPSILRIQQVVRGDSAAYFCASSPGTGNYGYTFGSGTRLTVV.

The chain uses TRBV5-1 and TRBJ1-4; a weak D match, TRBD1 (5 bases). The CDR3 is 14 residues long. Germline assignment: CDR1 SGHRS and CDR2 YFSETQ. V lost 2 bases and J 6 bases, leaving 11 bases between the germline ends. The CDR3 sequence is CASSLQPGDEKLFF. The CDR3 DNA is TGCGCCAGCAGCTTACAGCCGGGGGATGAAAAACTGTTTTTT. Complete variable domain (other parts from reference TRBV5-1 and TRBJ1-4): KAGVTQTPRYLIKTRGQQVTLSCSPISGHRSVSWYQQTPGQGLQFLFEYFSETQRNKGNFPGRFSGRQFSNSRSEMNVSTLELGDSALYLCASSLQPGDEKLFFGSGTQLSVL.

The gene calls are TRBV25-1 and TRBJ2-5; D unclear. The CDR3 is 17 residues long. The V gene lost 3 bases and the J gene lost 1 base, with 18 bases spanning the gap. From germline, CDR1 is MGHDK and CDR2 SYGVNS. The CDR3: CASSEGSTNRFQETQYF. The CDR3 nucleotides read TGTGCCAGCAGTGAGGGATCAACGAATAGATTCCAAGAGACCCAGTACTTC.

This clone was seen once. This chain connects TRBV7-2 to TRBJ1-4, with D unresolved. Trimming shortened V by 1 base and J by 4 bases, and 10 bases separated the two germline ends. The germline V gene has CDR1 SGHTA and CDR2 FQGNSA. The CDR3 extends over 15 amino acids. The CDR3, as DNA: TGTGCCAGCAGCTTAGGCTCGGGAAATAATGAAAAACTGTTTTTT. This sequence encodes CASSLGSGNNEKLFF.

The genes are TRBV5-4 and TRBJ1-2; D might be TRBD1 (5 bases). Germline V gene data show CDR1 as SGHNT and CDR2 as YYREEE (reference sequence). The CDR3 length is 14 residues. Trimming removed 4 bases from V and 3 bases from J, with 13 bases in between. The CDR3 coding sequence is TGTGCCAGCAGCCTTCCGGGGACGGACTATGGCTACACCTTC. Amino acid sequence: CASSLPGTDYGYTF.

The V and J genes are TRBV7-2 and TRBJ2-5, with no clear D. CDR1 is SGHTA, CDR2 FQGNSA, per germline. Between the trimmed V and J ends, which lost 5 bases and 3 bases, there was a span of 10 bases. The CDR3 consists of 13 residues. The CDR3 DNA is TGTGCCAGCAGCCGACAAAGAAAAGAGACCCAGTACTTC. Its translation: CASSRQRKETQYF.